Listed below are T cell receptor beta chains from one sample, sequenced in a study of cytomegalovirus exposure and HLA in healthy donors. Libraries were prepared by immunoSEQ multiplex PCR; TCRdb keeps only in-frame clonotypes and omits some of them. This table holds approximately 37,000 clones. The source material was PBMCs. These TCRs come from a male donor in good health and CMV-seronegative. The CDR3 runs from the conserved cysteine through the conserved F or W. D genes are given only for firm matches.

V gene: TRBV5-4; J gene: TRBJ2-3; D gene: -; CDR3 DNA: TGTGCCAGCAGCTTAGGGACTGGGACAGATACGCAGTATTTT; CDR3 protein: CASSLGTGTDTQYF
V gene: TRBV28; J gene: TRBJ2-7; D gene: -; CDR3 DNA: TGTGCCAGCAGTCTACGTCAGGCGGGATACTACGAGCAGTACTTC; CDR3 protein: CASSLRQAGYYEQYF
V gene: TRBV6-5; J gene: TRBJ1-5; D gene: -; CDR3 DNA: TGTGCCAGCAGTTACTCGACGGGTGGCGGTCAGCCCCAGCATTTT; CDR3 protein: CASSYSTGGGQPQHF
V gene: TRBV5-1; J gene: TRBJ2-3; D gene: -; CDR3 DNA: TGCGCCAGCAGCTTCGTTCAGGAAAGCACAGATACGCAGTATTTT; CDR3 protein: CASSFVQESTDTQYF
V gene: TRBV29-1; J gene: TRBJ2-1; D gene: -; CDR3 DNA: TGCAGCGTTGCCCCATACAATGAGCAGTTCTTC; CDR3 protein: CSVAPYNEQFF
V gene: TRBV7-2; J gene: TRBJ2-5; D gene: TRBD1; CDR3 DNA: TGTGCCAGCAGCTTAGGGGACAGGGTGTACCAAGAGACCCAGTACTTC; CDR3 protein: CASSLGDRVYQETQYF
V gene: TRBV7-8; J gene: TRBJ1-2; D gene: TRBD1; CDR3 DNA: TGTGCCAGCAGCAAAAGACAGGGAATTAACAACTATGGCTACACCTTC; CDR3 protein: CASSKRQGINNYGYTF
V gene: TRBV9; J gene: TRBJ1-1; D gene: -; CDR3 DNA: TGTGCCAGCAGCGTATACGGCCAGGGTGAAGCTTTCTTT; CDR3 protein: CASSVYGQGEAFF
V gene: TRBV7-9; J gene: TRBJ1-2; D gene: -; CDR3 DNA: TGTGCCAGTGGCATTAACTATGGCTACACCTTC; CDR3 protein: CASGINYGYTF
V gene: TRBV29-1; J gene: TRBJ1-2; D gene: -; CDR3 DNA: TGCAGCGTTGGACAGTCCTATGGCTACACCTTC; CDR3 protein: CSVGQSYGYTF
V gene: TRBV13; J gene: TRBJ2-5; D gene: -; CDR3 DNA: TGTGCCAGCACCGAGCGGCTAGGGGAGACCCAGTACTTC; CDR3 protein: CASTERLGETQYF
V gene: TRBV21-1; J gene: TRBJ2-7; D gene: -; CDR3 DNA: TGTGCCAGCAGCAAAGGGCGTCCGTCGGGCGAGCAGTACTTC; CDR3 protein: CASSKGRPSGEQYF
V gene: TRBV18; J gene: TRBJ2-1; D gene: TRBD2; CDR3 DNA: TGTGCCAGCTCACCACCGGACCGGCGGGGGGAGCAGTTCTTC; CDR3 protein: CASSPPDRRGEQFF
V gene: TRBV5-1; J gene: TRBJ1-2; D gene: -; CDR3 DNA: TGCGCCAGCAGCTTGCGGGGTTCGGGCTATGGCTACACCTTC; CDR3 protein: CASSLRGSGYGYTF
V gene: TRBV27; J gene: TRBJ1-1; D gene: -; CDR3 DNA: TGTGCCAGCAGTTTAGGGCAGCTATACACTGAAGCTTTCTTT; CDR3 protein: CASSLGQLYTEAFF
V gene: TRBV5-6; J gene: TRBJ1-1; D gene: -; CDR3 DNA: TGTGCCAGCAGCCCCGCCGGGAACACTGAAGCTTTCTTT; CDR3 protein: CASSPAGNTEAFF
V gene: TRBV27; J gene: TRBJ2-1; D gene: -; CDR3 DNA: TGTGCCAGCAGCTCGACAGCCTACAATGATTTTTTCTTC; CDR3 protein: CASSSTAYNDFFF
V gene: TRBV5-6; J gene: TRBJ2-3; D gene: -; CDR3 DNA: TGTGCCAGCAGCTTGGCTCCTAGCATTTCAGCAGATACGCAGTATTTT; CDR3 protein: CASSLAPSISADTQYF
V gene: TRBV18; J gene: TRBJ1-3; D gene: -; CDR3 DNA: TGTGCCAGCTCACCAAGGGACAACTCTGGAAACACCATATATTTT; CDR3 protein: CASSPRDNSGNTIYF
V gene: TRBV7-8; J gene: TRBJ2-1; D gene: -; CDR3 DNA: TGTGCCAGCAGTTCTACCTTACATGAGCAGTTCTTC; CDR3 protein: CASSSTLHEQFF
V gene: TRBV6-6; J gene: TRBJ1-5; D gene: -; CDR3 DNA: TGTGCCAGCAGCATAGACCCGGGGCAGCCCCAGCATTTT; CDR3 protein: CASSIDPGQPQHF
V gene: TRBV18; J gene: TRBJ2-7; D gene: -; CDR3 DNA: TGTGCCAGCTCACACTCTTCCCTCTACGAGCAGTACTTC; CDR3 protein: CASSHSSLYEQYF